This entry describes one T cell receptor beta chain. The table lists this clonotype with a few counts. This receptor's antigen is unknown. Base qualities are missing; no much larger clone stands one base away. The data stem from a study of T-cell reconstitution after alpha-beta-depleted transplantation in children (dated by TCRdb to about 2016). Regarding the research as a whole: Using TCR repertoire profiling, the study followed T-cell immune reconstitution in a quantitative way in children after TCRalphabeta/CD19-depleted allogeneic hematopoietic cell transplantation.

Findings and caveats that apply to the study as a whole: Apparently early alphabetaT-cell count recovery about two months after transplant reportedly relied on only several hundred rapidly expanded clones derived from non-depleted graft cells. Hyperexpanded clone frequencies declined over subsequent months; after one year, T-cell counts and TCRbeta diversity were mostly attributed to newly produced T cells. The high TCRbeta diversity at day 60 in some patients was ascribed to recipient T cells and intrathymic progenitors that had survived conditioning.

The library was generated by PCR. TCRdb records Illumina HiSeq 2500 as the sequencer. Molecular barcoding was employed in the preparation of TCR libraries, with unique molecular identifiers being used to normalize TCRbeta repertoire quantification. TCRdb took the public reads, trimmed them with fastp at Q25, ran MiXCR for clone calling and kept in-frame beta chains. Records with the same CDR3 protein are collapsed into one entry carrying the most frequent genes and DNA. The sample yields a few hundred thousand distinct CDR3 sequences; approximately 7% were counted once. Jointly, the top ten make up 5.5% to 6.5% of the sample. According to the germline V gene (reference sequence), CDR1 reads LGHDT and CDR2 reads YNNKEL. The V and J ends are trimmed by 4 bases and 0 bases, leaving 16 bases between them. Including cysteine and phenylalanine, the CDR3 has 17 amino acids. The CDR3 DNA has 51 bases and is translated from base 1.

What the treatment or condition label conveys for this sample: allogeneic hematopoietic cell transplantation with graft depleted of TCRalphabeta T cells and CD19 B cells. TCRalphabeta/CD19-depleted allogeneic hematopoietic cell grafts were given to the transplant recipients, all of whom were children. The sample consisted of PBMCs, taken before TCRalphabeta/CD19-depleted stem cell transplant. This receptor was obtained from a boy aged 2 to 10 with acute lymphoblastic leukemia, due to receive a stem cell transplant. The V gene is TRBV3-1 and the J gene is TRBJ2-1; a tentative D match to TRBD1 spans 5 bases. The base sequence is TGTGCCAGCAGCCCAACAAGGGGCGAAAGCTCCTACAATGAGCAGTTCTTC. Its protein reads: CASSPTRGESSYNEQFF.